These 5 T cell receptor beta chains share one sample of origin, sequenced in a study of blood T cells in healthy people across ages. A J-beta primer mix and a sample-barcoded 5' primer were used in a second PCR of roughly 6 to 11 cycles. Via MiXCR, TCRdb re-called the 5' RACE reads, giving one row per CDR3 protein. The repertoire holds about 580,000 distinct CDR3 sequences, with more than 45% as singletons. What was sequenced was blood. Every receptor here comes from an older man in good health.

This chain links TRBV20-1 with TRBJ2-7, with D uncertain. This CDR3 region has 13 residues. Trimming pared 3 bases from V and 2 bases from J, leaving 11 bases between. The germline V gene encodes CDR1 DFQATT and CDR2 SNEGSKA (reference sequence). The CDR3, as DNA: TGCAGTGCTAGCCGTGGCAGAACCTACGAGCAGTACTTC. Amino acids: CSASRGRTYEQYF.

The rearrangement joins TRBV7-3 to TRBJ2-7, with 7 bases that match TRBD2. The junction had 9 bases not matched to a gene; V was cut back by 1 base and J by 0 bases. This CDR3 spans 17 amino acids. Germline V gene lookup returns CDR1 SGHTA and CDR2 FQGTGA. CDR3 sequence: CASSLMGSGVSSYEQYF. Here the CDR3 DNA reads TGTGCCAGCAGCTTAATGGGGAGCGGGGTAAGCTCCTACGAGCAGTACTTC.

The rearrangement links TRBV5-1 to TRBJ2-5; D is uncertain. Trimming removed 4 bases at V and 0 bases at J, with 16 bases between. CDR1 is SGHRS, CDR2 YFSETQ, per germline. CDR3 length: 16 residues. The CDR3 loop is CASSRIGRPYQETQYF. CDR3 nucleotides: TGCGCCAGCAGCCGGATAGGGCGACCGTACCAAGAGACCCAGTACTTC.

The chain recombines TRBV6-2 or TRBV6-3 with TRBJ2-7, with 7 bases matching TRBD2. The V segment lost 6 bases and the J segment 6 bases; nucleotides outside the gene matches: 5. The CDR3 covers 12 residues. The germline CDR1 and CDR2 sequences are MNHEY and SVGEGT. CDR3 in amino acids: CASSRTRSEQYF. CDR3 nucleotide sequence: TGTGCCAGCAGCCGGACTAGGAGCGAGCAGTACTTC.

In DNA, the CDR3 is TGTGCCACCAATCTAGCGGCGGGGAACACCGGGGAGCTGTTTTTT. It codes for CATNLAAGNTGELFF. The chain is built from TRBV10-3 and TRBJ2-2; the match to TRBD2 covers 7 bases. The V and J ends lost 10 bases and 1 base, in that order; junction bases with no gene match: 9. In germline, CDR1 is ENHRY, CDR2 SYGVKD. This CDR3 is 15 amino acids long.